The 20 T cell receptor beta chains reported below all come from one sample, sequenced in a study of cytomegalovirus exposure and HLA in healthy donors. The PCR contained 60 Vbeta and 13 Jbeta primers. Sequencing was performed with immunoSEQ multiplex PCR; in TCRdb, only in-frame clones are kept and a portion is missing. This sample yields over 95,000 clones, of which 74% are seen a single time; approximately 1.9% belongs to the top ten. The specimen was PBMCs. All receptors come from a human donor in good health.

This clone was recorded only once. The chain carries TRBV29-1 and TRBJ2-5, with 12 positions matching TRBD1. The germline V gene has CDR1 SQVTM and CDR2 ANQGSEA. CDR3 length equals 13 residues. Losses at the gene ends were 6 bases for V and 5 bases for J; bases not matched to a gene: 4. As DNA, the CDR3 is TGCAGCGTCGTCGGGACAGGGGGCGAGACCCAGTACTTC. It encodes CSVVGTGGETQYF. The full variable domain, its missing parts supplied by reference TRBV29-1 and TRBJ2-5, is SAVISQKPSRDICQRGTSLTIQCQVDSQVTMMFWYRQQPGQSLTLIATANQGSEATYESGFVIDKFPISRPNLTFSTLTVSNMSPEDSSIYLCSVVGTGGETQYFGPGTRLLVL.

J is TRBJ1-1 and V is TRBV28; 9 nucleotides agree with TRBD1. V shed 1 base, J shed 10 bases, and the junction held 13 bases outside the gene matches. The germline gives CDR1 MDHEN, CDR2 SYDVKM. CDR3 length: 16 residues. CDR3 DNA: TGTGCCAGCAGTTTATCGGGGGACAGGGAAACAGTCAGAGCTTTCTTT. Encoded protein: CASSLSGDRETVRAFF.

The chain carries TRBV2 and TRBJ1-1; tentatively, D is TRBD1 (5 bases). V was pared by 3 bases and J by 0 bases, with 11 bases between. CDR1 is SNHLY, CDR2 FYNNEI, per germline. The CDR3 loop spans 15 amino acids. CDR3 nucleotides: TGTGCCAGCAGTGAGTTCGGGGGACTGAACACTGAAGCTTTCTTT. Its protein is CASSEFGGLNTEAFF.

The chain links TRBV2 to TRBJ1-2; 7 nucleotides align to TRBD1. The germline gives CDR1 SNHLY, CDR2 FYNNEI. This CDR3 spans 13 amino acids. V lost 5 bases to trimming and J lost 3 bases; unmatched junction nucleotides: 3. The DNA for the CDR3 is TGTGCCAGCAGTTTACAGGGGCACTATGGCTACACCTTC. Its translation: CASSLQGHYGYTF. Variable domain in full (rest from reference TRBV2 and TRBJ1-2): EPEVTQTPSHQVTQMGQEVILRCVPISNHLYFYWYRQILGQKVEFLVSFYNNEISEKSEIFDDQFSVERPDGSNFTLKIRSTKLEDSAMYFCASSLQGHYGYTFGSGTRLTVV.

The rearrangement uses TRBV30 and TRBJ1-2; possible D gene TRBD1, 5 bases. Looked up from germline, CDR1 is GTSNPN and CDR2 is SVGIG (reference sequence). With 6 bases removed from V and 5 bases from J, the gap between germline ends came to 19 bases. The CDR3 sequence is 14 residues long. The CDR3 DNA follows: TGTGCCTGTCCACGCCGGGGGGTTGGGTATGGCTACACCTTC. This encodes CACPRRGVGYGYTF.

The table lists this clone with a few counts. The chain couples TRBV19 to TRBJ1-5; D gene uncertain. Germline V lookup: CDR1 LNHDA, CDR2 SQIVND (reference sequence). The CDR3 is made up of 14 amino acids. The germline V and J ends were trimmed by 3 bases and 5 bases, with 11 bases remaining between them. In DNA form, the CDR3 reads TGTGCCAGTAGTATTAGTCTCGGAGATCAGCCCCAGCATTTT. Amino acids: CASSISLGDQPQHF.

This clone was detected only a few times. The V gene is TRBV5-4, the J gene TRBJ1-4; 10 bases agree with TRBD1. The V and J ends lost 3 bases and 7 bases, in that order; junction bases with no gene match: 9. CDR1 SGHNT and CDR2 YYREEE come from the germline V gene (reference sequence). This CDR3 spans 16 amino acids. This CDR3 is CASSSVPGQGTEKLFF. The CDR3 nucleotides read TGTGCCAGCAGCTCCGTACCGGGACAGGGGACTGAAAAACTGTTTTTT.

The gene calls are TRBV28 and TRBJ2-6; D ambiguous. CDR3 length equals 17 residues. Trimming took off 3 bases at V and 1 base at J, with 13 bases between the two ends. The germline CDR1 and CDR2 sequences are MDHEN and SYDVKM. CDR3 nucleotides: TGTGCCAGCAGTTTTCGCGGTGCTAAGTCTGGGGCCAACGTCCTGACTTTC. The encoded protein is CASSFRGAKSGANVLTF. Full variable domain (missing parts from reference TRBV28 and TRBJ2-6): DVKVTQSSRYLVKRTGEKVFLECVQDMDHENMFWYRQDPGLGLRLIYFSYDVKMKEKGDIPEGYSVSREKKERFSLILESASTNQTSMYLCASSFRGAKSGANVLTFGAGSRLTVL.

This chain connects TRBV7-9 to TRBJ2-7; TRBD1 matches at 7 bases. From germline, CDR1 is SEHNR and CDR2 FQNEAQ (reference sequence). V was pared by 1 base and J by 6 bases, with 15 bases of the junction left unmatched. The CDR3 is 17 residues long. CDR3 sequence (DNA): TGTGCCAGCAGCTTAGAGTTCATGGCAGGGGGTTTCGTCGAGCAGTACTTC. Amino acid sequence: CASSLEFMAGGFVEQYF.

This rearrangement joins TRBV6-5 to TRBJ2-7; D remains unclear. The germline gives CDR1 MNHEY, CDR2 SVGAGI. There are 12 residues in the CDR3. Trimming stripped 6 bases from V and 2 bases from J, with 8 bases between. The CDR3 DNA reads as TGTGCCAGCAGGCAGGTACCCTACGAGCAGTACTTC. Translating it yields CASRQVPYEQYF.

This clone was observed a single time. This chain connects TRBV28 to TRBJ1-1, with D unresolved. The CDR3 has 14 residues. Trimming shortened V by 5 bases and J by 5 bases, and 15 bases separated the two germline ends. Germline loops: CDR1 MDHEN, CDR2 SYDVKM. CDR3 nucleotide sequence: TGTGCCAGCAGTCCCCCAAAAACGAGGACTGAAGCTTTCTTT. Protein: CASSPPKTRTEAFF.

The V gene is TRBV28, the J gene TRBJ1-1; TRBD1 is a possible D gene (5 bases). Between the trimmed V and J ends, which lost 7 bases and 0 bases, there was a span of 12 bases. Germline V gene data show CDR1 as MDHEN and CDR2 as SYDVKM. This CDR3 contains 14 residues. As DNA, the CDR3 is TGTGCCAGCAACTACAGGTCTATGAACACTGAAGCTTTCTTT. Amino acid sequence: CASNYRSMNTEAFF.

This sequence joins TRBV5-4 and TRBJ2-1; 9 bases fit TRBD1. CDR1 is SGHNT and CDR2 is YYREEE in the germline V gene (reference sequence). This CDR3 has 15 amino acids. Losses at the gene ends were 0 bases for V and 6 bases for J; bases not matched to a gene: 4. CDR3 sequence: CASSLGTGAGNEQFF. The CDR3, as DNA: TGTGCCAGCAGCTTGGGGACAGGGGCCGGCAATGAGCAGTTCTTC.

The chain is built from TRBV5-1 and TRBJ2-2; a weak D match, TRBD1 (5 bases). The CDR3 length is 14 residues. The germline V and J ends were trimmed by 4 bases and 3 bases, with 10 bases remaining between them. Germline V CDR1 and CDR2: SGHRS, YFSETQ. The CDR3 sequence: CASSADSYTGELFF. CDR3 nucleotides: TGCGCCAGCAGCGCTGACAGCTACACCGGGGAGCTGTTTTTT. The full variable domain, its missing parts supplied by reference TRBV5-1 and TRBJ2-2, is KAGVTQTPRYLIKTRGQQVTLSCSPISGHRSVSWYQQTPGQGLQFLFEYFSETQRNKGNFPGRFSGRQFSNSRSEMNVSTLELGDSALYLCASSADSYTGELFFGEGSRLTVL.

This chain joins TRBV6-5 and TRBJ1-5; D may be TRBD1 (5 bases). Trimming took 9 bases from V and 6 from J, leaving 18 bases between them. Germline lookup yields CDR1 MNHEY and CDR2 SVGAGI. This CDR3 spans 14 amino acids. CDR3 protein: CASHKGGQGQPQHF. CDR3 nucleotides: TGTGCCAGTCATAAGGGAGGACAAGGTCAGCCCCAGCATTTT.

V and J are TRBV19 and TRBJ2-1; a possible D gene is TRBD2 (6 bases). The V and J ends lost 6 bases and 4 bases respectively, with 16 bases between them. The CDR3 has 15 residues. Germline V gives CDR1 LNHDA, CDR2 SQIVND (reference sequence). The DNA for the CDR3 is TGTGCCAGTAGCCCTAACGGGGGAGCATACAATGAGCAGTTCTTC. Amino acid sequence: CASSPNGGAYNEQFF.

This sequence joins TRBV15 and TRBJ1-3; TRBD1 is a possible D gene (5 bases). CDR3 length equals 17 residues. Germline-derived CDR1 and CDR2 are LNHNV and YYDKDF (reference sequence). V dropped 3 bases and J dropped 2 bases, with 17 bases sitting between them. The CDR3 sequence is CATSSLQGRAAGNTIYF. The DNA for the CDR3 is TGTGCCACCAGCAGTCTTCAGGGAAGGGCAGCTGGAAACACCATATATTTT.

V and J are TRBV5-4 and TRBJ2-7; TRBD2 might be the D (6 bases). The CDR3 consists of 14 residues. Germline V gene lookup returns CDR1 SGHNT and CDR2 YYREEE (reference sequence). The germline V and J ends were trimmed by 0 bases and 4 bases, with 11 bases remaining between them. CDR3 sequence reads: CASSLDSGTYEQYF. CDR3 nucleotides: TGTGCCAGCAGCTTGGACTCCGGGACTTACGAGCAGTACTTC.

The chain uses TRBV9 and TRBJ1-6, with 11 bases fitting TRBD1. V dropped 2 bases and J dropped 8; count of bases not matched to a gene: 3. CDR1 SGDLS and CDR2 YYNGEE come from the germline V gene. This CDR3 is built from 15 residues. This CDR3 is CASSVDRGQYSPLHF. Written as DNA, the CDR3 is TGTGCCAGCAGCGTGGACAGGGGGCAGTATTCACCCCTCCACTTT.

V and J are TRBV7-2 and TRBJ2-3, with D perhaps TRBD1 (6 bases). Per germline, CDR1 SGHTA and CDR2 FQGNSA. The CDR3 contains 14 residues. Trimming took off 7 bases at V and 2 bases at J, with 13 bases between the two ends. CDR3 region: CASTQGGYTDTQYF. DNA of the CDR3: TGTGCCAGCACTCAAGGGGGTTACACAGATACGCAGTATTTT.